The entry below describes one TCR beta chain. This sample was taken from a study of blood T cell repertoires in COVID-19. Study summary: T cells, B-cell-depleted T cells, or PBMCs supplied cDNA or gDNA.

V dropped 4 bases and J dropped 4; count of bases not matched to a gene: 6. The CDR3 contains 15 residues. Germline V gene data show CDR1 as SGDLS and CDR2 as YYNGEE. As processed by the authors: Nucleated cell counts were estimated from reference gene primer amplification. The method was immunoSEQ multiplex PCR; TCRdb's version includes in-frame clones alone and lacks a portion of them. Clone size and the V and J calls come from that table; the DNA yielded D and trimming. The table records some 230,000 clones, roughly 84% of them present only once. The receptor was derived from a man between 40 and 49 years old with acute or convalescent COVID-19. This chain connects TRBV9 to TRBJ1-4; TRBD1 matches at 8 bases. The sample comprised peripheral blood. The CDR3 is CASSSRDRFNEKLFF. In DNA, the CDR3 is TGTGCCAGCAGCTCCCGGGACAGGTTTAATGAAAAACTGTTTTTT.